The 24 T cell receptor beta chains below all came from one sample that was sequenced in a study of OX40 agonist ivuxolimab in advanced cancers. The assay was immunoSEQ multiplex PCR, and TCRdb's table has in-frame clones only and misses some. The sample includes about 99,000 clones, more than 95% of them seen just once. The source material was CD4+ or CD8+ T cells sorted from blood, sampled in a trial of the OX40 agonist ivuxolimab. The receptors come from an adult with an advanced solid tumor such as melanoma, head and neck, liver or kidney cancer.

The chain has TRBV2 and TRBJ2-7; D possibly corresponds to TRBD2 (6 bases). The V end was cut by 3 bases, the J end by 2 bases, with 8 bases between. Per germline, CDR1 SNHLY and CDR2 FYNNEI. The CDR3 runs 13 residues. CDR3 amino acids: CASSDAGTYEQYF. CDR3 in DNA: TGTGCCAGCAGTGACGCGGGGACCTACGAGCAGTACTTC.

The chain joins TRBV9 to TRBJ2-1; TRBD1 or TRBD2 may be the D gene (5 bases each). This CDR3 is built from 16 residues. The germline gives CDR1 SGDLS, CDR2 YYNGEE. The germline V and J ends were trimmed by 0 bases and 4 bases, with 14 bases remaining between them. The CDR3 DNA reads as TGTGCCAGCAGCGTAGACGGGGACCCGATATACAATGAGCAGTTCTTC. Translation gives CASSVDGDPIYNEQFF.

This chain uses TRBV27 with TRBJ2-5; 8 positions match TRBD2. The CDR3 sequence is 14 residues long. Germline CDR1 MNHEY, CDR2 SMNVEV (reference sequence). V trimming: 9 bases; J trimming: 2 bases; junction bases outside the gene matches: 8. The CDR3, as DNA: TGTGCCAGTCAGTTTGTAGCGGGACAAGAGACCCAGTACTTC. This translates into CASQFVAGQETQYF.

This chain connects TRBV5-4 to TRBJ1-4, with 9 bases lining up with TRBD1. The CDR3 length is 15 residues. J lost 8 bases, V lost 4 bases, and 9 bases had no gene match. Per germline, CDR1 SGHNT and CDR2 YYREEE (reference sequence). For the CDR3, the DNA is TGTGCCAGCAGCGATACCGGGACAGGGTACGAAAAACTGTTTTTT. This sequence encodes CASSDTGTGYEKLFF.

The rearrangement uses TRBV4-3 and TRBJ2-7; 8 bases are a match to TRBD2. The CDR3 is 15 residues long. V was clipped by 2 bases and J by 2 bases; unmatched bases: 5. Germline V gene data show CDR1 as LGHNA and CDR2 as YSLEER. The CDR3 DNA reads TGCGCCAGCAGCCAAATAGCGGGACTACCCTACGAGCAGTACTTC. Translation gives CASSQIAGLPYEQYF.

CDR3 sequence: CASSTGNTGELFF. In DNA form, the CDR3 reads TGCGCCAGCAGTACAGGAAACACCGGGGAGCTGTTTTTT. The rearrangement joins TRBV10-2 to TRBJ2-2, with D possibly TRBD1 on 5 matching bases. The CDR3 is made up of 13 amino acids. Germline CDR1 reads WSHSY; CDR2 reads SAAADI. The ends were cut back, 5 bases at V and 2 bases at J, with 6 bases in the middle.

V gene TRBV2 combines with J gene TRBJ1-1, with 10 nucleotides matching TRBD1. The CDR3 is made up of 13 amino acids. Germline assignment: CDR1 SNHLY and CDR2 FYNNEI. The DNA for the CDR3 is TGTTTCCAGGGACAGGGGTGGGTTCCTGAAGCTTTCTTT. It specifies CFQGQGWVPEAFF.

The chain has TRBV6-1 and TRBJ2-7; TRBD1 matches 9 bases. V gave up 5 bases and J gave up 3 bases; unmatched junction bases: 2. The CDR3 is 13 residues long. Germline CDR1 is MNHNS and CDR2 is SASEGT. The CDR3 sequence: CASSSTGGYEQYF. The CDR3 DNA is TGTGCCAGCAGTTCGACAGGGGGCTACGAGCAGTACTTC.

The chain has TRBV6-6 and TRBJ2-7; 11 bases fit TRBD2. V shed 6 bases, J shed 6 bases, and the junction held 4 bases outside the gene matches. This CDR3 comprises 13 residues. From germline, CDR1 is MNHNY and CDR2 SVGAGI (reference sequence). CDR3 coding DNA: TGTGCCAGCAGACTAGCGGGGGTGGGCGAGCAGTACTTC. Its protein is CASRLAGVGEQYF.

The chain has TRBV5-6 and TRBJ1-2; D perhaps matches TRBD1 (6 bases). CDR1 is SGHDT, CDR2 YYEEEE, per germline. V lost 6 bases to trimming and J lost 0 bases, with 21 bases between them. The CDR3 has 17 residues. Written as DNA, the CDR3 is TGTGCCAGCACCCCATGGGCAGGGGTCAAATCTAACTATGGCTACACCTTC. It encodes CASTPWAGVKSNYGYTF.

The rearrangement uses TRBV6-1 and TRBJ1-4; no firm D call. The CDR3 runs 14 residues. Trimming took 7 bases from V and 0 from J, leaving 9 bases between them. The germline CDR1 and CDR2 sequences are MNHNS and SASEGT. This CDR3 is CASMHSATNEKLFF. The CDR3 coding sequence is TGTGCCAGCATGCACAGCGCAACTAATGAAAAACTGTTTTTT.

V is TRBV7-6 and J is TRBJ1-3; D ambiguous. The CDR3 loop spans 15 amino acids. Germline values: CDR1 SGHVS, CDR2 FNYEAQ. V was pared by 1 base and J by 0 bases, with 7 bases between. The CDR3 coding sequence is TGTGCCAGCAGCTTAGACACGAGCTCTGGAAACACCATATATTTT. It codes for CASSLDTSSGNTIYF.

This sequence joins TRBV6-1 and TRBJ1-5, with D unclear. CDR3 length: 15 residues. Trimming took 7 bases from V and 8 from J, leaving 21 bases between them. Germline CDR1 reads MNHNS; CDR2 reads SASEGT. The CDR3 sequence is CASMGGLEGFKPQHF. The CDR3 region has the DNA TGTGCCAGCATGGGAGGATTAGAAGGGTTTAAGCCCCAGCATTTT.

CDR3 coding DNA: TGTGCCACCCAATGGACAGGGGGCCACGAGCAGTACTTC. This codes for CATQWTGGHEQYF. The chain uses TRBV6-5 and TRBJ2-7; 11 nucleotides match TRBD1. The germline gives CDR1 MNHEY, CDR2 SVGAGI. The CDR3 is made up of 13 amino acids. V lost 10 bases, J lost 5 bases, and 7 bases stayed unmatched.

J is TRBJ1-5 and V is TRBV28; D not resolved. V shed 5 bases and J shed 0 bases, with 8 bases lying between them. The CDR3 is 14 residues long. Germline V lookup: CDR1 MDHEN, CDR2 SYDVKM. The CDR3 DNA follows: TGTGCCAGCAGTAGGCCCTATAGCAATCAGCCCCAGCATTTT. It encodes CASSRPYSNQPQHF.

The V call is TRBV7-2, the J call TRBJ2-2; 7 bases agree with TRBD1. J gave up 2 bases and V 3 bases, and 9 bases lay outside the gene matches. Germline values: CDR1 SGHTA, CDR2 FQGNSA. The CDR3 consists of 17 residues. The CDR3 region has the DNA TGTGCCAGCAGCTTTCCACGGACAGGCCCAAACACCGGGGAGCTGTTTTTT. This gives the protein CASSFPRTGPNTGELFF.

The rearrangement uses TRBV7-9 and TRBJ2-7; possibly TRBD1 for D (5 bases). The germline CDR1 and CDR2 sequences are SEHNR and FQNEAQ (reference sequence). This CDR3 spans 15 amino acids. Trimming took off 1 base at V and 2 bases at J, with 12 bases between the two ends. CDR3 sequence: CASSLGTRAPYEQYF. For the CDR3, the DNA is TGTGCCAGCAGCTTAGGCACCAGGGCTCCCTACGAGCAGTACTTC.

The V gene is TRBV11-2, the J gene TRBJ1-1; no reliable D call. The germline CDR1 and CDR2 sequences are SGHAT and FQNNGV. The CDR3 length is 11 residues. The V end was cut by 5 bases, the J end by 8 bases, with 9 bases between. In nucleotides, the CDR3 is TGTGCCAGCAGCAAAACACGAGAAGCTTTCTTT. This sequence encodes CASSKTREAFF. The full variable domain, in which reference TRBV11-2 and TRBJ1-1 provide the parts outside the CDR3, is EAGVAQSPRYKIIEKRQSVAFWCNPISGHATLYWYQQILGQGPKLLIQFQNNGVVDDSQLPKDRFSAERLKGVDSTLKIQPAKLEDSAVYLCASSKTREAFFGQGTRLTVV.

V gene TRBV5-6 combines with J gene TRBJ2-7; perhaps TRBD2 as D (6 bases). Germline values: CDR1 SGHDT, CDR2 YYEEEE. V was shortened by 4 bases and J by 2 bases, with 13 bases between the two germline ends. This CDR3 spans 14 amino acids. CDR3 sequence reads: CASSSGLFPYEQYF. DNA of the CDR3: TGTGCCAGCAGCAGCGGACTATTCCCCTACGAGCAGTACTTC.

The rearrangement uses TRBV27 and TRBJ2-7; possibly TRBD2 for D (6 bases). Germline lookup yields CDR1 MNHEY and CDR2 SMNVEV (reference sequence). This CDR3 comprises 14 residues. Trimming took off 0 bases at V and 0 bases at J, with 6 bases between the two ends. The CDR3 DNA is TGTGCCAGCAGTTTATCGCGGGACTCCTACGAGCAGTACTTC. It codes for CASSLSRDSYEQYF.

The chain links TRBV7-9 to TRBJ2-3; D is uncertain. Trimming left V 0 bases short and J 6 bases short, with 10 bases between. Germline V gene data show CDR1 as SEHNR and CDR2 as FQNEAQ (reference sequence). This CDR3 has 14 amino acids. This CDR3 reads CASSLAYGQDTQYF. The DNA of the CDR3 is TGTGCCAGCAGCTTAGCGTACGGGCAGGATACGCAGTATTTT. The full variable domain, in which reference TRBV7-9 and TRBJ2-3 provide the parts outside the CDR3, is DTGVSQNPRHKITKRGQNVTFRCDPISEHNRLYWYRQTLGQGPEFLTYFQNEAQLEKSRLLSDRFSAERPKGSFSTLEIQRTEQGDSAMYLCASSLAYGQDTQYFGPGTRLTVL.

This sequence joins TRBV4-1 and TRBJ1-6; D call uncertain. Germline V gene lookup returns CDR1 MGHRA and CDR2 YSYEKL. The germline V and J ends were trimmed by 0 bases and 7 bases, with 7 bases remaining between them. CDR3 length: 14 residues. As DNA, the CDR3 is TGCGCCAGCAGCCAAGACGAGTTAAATTCACCCCTCCACTTT. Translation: CASSQDELNSPLHF.

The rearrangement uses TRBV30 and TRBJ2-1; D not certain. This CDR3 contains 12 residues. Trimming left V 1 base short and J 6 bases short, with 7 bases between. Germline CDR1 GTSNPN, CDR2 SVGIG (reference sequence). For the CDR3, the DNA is TGTGCCTGGAGTGAAGGTTTCAATGAGCAGTTCTTC. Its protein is CAWSEGFNEQFF.

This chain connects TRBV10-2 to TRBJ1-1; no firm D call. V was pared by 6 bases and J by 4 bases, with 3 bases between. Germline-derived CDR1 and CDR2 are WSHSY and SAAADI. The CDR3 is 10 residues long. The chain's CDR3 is CASRGTEAFF. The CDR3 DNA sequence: TGCGCCAGCAGGGGCACTGAAGCTTTCTTT.